Shown below are 28 T cell receptor beta chains from a single sample sequenced in a study of blood T cell repertoires in COVID-19. The protocol was immunoSEQ multiplex PCR, while the TCRdb copy is restricted to in-frame clones and leaves out a portion. The data hold tens of thousands of clones, with approximately 80% observed a single time. The material sequenced was peripheral blood. The receptors stem from an elderly man with COVID-19, enrolled during active disease.

V is TRBV23-1 and J is TRBJ2-7; TRBD2 agrees at 10 bases. TRBV23-1 is an open reading frame, and its role is uncertain. There are 16 residues in the CDR3. V trimming: 3 bases; J trimming: 7 bases; junction bases outside the gene matches: 12. The CDR3 loop is CASSHSSGRGKWEQYF. The CDR3 coding sequence is TGCGCCAGCAGTCATTCTAGCGGGAGAGGGAAATGGGAGCAGTACTTC.

The chain links TRBV6-1 to TRBJ1-2; D remains unclear. V was pared by 2 bases and J by 1 base, with 11 bases between. The CDR3 sequence is 15 residues long. Per germline, CDR1 MNHNS and CDR2 SASEGT. The CDR3 spells CASSELAGSNYGYTF. CDR3 sequence (DNA): TGTGCCAGCAGTGAATTGGCAGGAAGTAACTATGGCTACACCTTC.

The chain carries TRBV7-8 and TRBJ2-5; D is uncertain. This CDR3 spans 11 amino acids. The germline gives CDR1 SGHVS, CDR2 FQNEAQ. V lost 4 bases and J 5 bases, leaving 5 bases between the germline ends. This CDR3 reads CASSSRETQYF. In DNA, the CDR3 is TGTGCCAGCAGCTCCCGGGAGACCCAGTACTTC.

The chain combines TRBV3-1 (or the pseudogene TRBV3-2) with TRBJ1-2; maybe TRBD1 (5 bases). Germline V CDR1 and CDR2: LGHDT, YNNKEL (reference sequence). This CDR3 has 12 residues. Trimming removed 3 bases at V and 7 bases at J, with 9 bases between. The CDR3 DNA sequence: TGTGCCAGCAGCCACGCCGACAGTGGCTACACCTTC. Protein sequence: CASSHADSGYTF.

This chain links TRBV27 with TRBJ1-6; 10 positions match TRBD1. J gave up 6 bases and V 3 bases, and 8 bases lay outside the gene matches. Germline V gene data show CDR1 as MNHEY and CDR2 as SMNVEV (reference sequence). The CDR3 runs 17 residues. In DNA form, the CDR3 reads TGTGCCAGCAGTTTCCGCAGACAGGGGGCGAGTAATTCACCCCTCCACTTT. This translates into CASSFRRQGASNSPLHF.

There are a few counts of this clone. V gene TRBV10-2 combines with J gene TRBJ1-5; D remains ambiguous. The ends were cut back, 3 bases at V and 1 base at J, with 7 bases in the middle. Germline assignment: CDR1 WSHSY and CDR2 SAAADI. The CDR3 is 14 residues long. The DNA for the CDR3 is TGCGCCAGCAGTGAAAGAGGGAGCAATCAGCCCCAGCATTTT. Translating gives CASSERGSNQPQHF.

The rearrangement uses TRBV18 and TRBJ1-1, with D maybe TRBD1 (5 bases). The length of the CDR3 is 15 residues. Germline V gene data show CDR1 as KGHSH and CDR2 as LQKENI. V lost 0 bases and J 7 bases, leaving 15 bases between the germline ends. The CDR3 sequence: CASSPPVGPFFEAFF. CDR3 nucleotide sequence: TGTGCCAGCTCACCACCGGTGGGGCCTTTTTTTGAAGCTTTCTTT.

This chain uses TRBV29-1 with TRBJ2-3; D perhaps matches TRBD2 (6 bases). CDR1 is SQVTM and CDR2 is ANQGSEA in the germline V gene. This CDR3 comprises 13 residues. The V end lost 6 bases, the J end lost 0 bases, and 10 bases lay between the germline ends. CDR3: CSVASDSTDTQYF. In DNA form, the CDR3 reads TGCAGCGTCGCTAGCGACAGCACAGATACGCAGTATTTT.

CDR3 sequence (DNA): TGCAGCGTTGTGGTCTGGGGGGGGACTGGAAACACCATATATTTT. Translation: CSVVVWGGTGNTIYF. The chain combines TRBV29-1 with TRBJ1-3; a weak D match, TRBD1 (5 bases). Between the trimmed V and J ends, which lost 4 bases and 2 bases, there was a span of 15 bases. The CDR3 has 15 residues. Germline values: CDR1 SQVTM, CDR2 ANQGSEA. Complete variable domain (other parts from reference TRBV29-1 and TRBJ1-3): SAVISQKPSRDICQRGTSLTIQCQVDSQVTMMFWYRQQPGQSLTLIATANQGSEATYESGFVIDKFPISRPNLTFSTLTVSNMSPEDSSIYLCSVVVWGGTGNTIYFGEGSWLTVV.

The J gene is TRBJ2-1, the V gene TRBV30; D perhaps matches TRBD1 (6 bases). V was trimmed by 5 bases and J by 4 bases, leaving 18 bases between them. Germline V gene sequence: CDR1 GTSNPN, CDR2 SVGIG (reference sequence). The CDR3 is 15 amino acids. CDR3: CAWSRGQGMYNEQFF. CDR3 nucleotide sequence: TGTGCCTGGTCCCGCGGCCAGGGGATGTACAATGAGCAGTTCTTC. Based on the CDR3 plus reference TRBV30 and TRBJ2-1, the full variable domain is SQTIHQWPATLVQPVGSPLSLECTVEGTSNPNLYWYRQAAGRGLQLLFYSVGIGQISSEVPQNLSASRPQDRQFILSSKKLLLSDSGFYLCAWSRGQGMYNEQFFGPGTRLTVL.

J is TRBJ2-7 and V is TRBV12-5; D unresolved. The CDR3 length is 12 residues. Germline values: CDR1 LGHNT, CDR2 FRNRAP. The CDR3 DNA sequence: TGTGCCAACCTAACGCGCCGGTACGAGCAGTACTTC. This codes for CANLTRRYEQYF.

The V and J genes are TRBV3-1 (or the pseudogene TRBV3-2) and TRBJ1-2; no clear D gene. V was clipped by 3 bases and J by 4 bases, with 15 bases between them. CDR1 is LGHDT and CDR2 is YNNKEL in the germline V gene (reference sequence). CDR3 length: 15 residues. The CDR3: CASSHSFRFSYGYTF. The CDR3 coding sequence is TGTGCCAGCAGCCACTCTTTCAGGTTTAGCTATGGCTACACCTTC.

The rearrangement links TRBV19 to TRBJ1-4; possible D gene TRBD1, 6 bases. Germline V CDR1 and CDR2: LNHDA, SQIVND (reference sequence). The CDR3 runs 17 residues. V was cut by 4 bases and J by 5 bases, with 20 bases left in between. Here the CDR3 reads CASSTPRGAFGNEKLFF. In DNA form, the CDR3 reads TGTGCCAGTAGTACCCCGCGGGGGGCTTTCGGGAATGAAAAACTGTTTTTT.

The chain uses TRBV3-1 (or the pseudogene TRBV3-2) and TRBJ1-5, with D possibly matching TRBD1 (5 bases). The V end was cut by 1 base, the J end by 6 bases, with 13 bases between. The CDR3 has 15 residues. Germline V gives CDR1 LGHDT, CDR2 YNNKEL (reference sequence). CDR3: CASSQGSTRAQPQHF. The CDR3 nucleotides are TGTGCCAGCAGCCAAGGATCCACCAGGGCTCAGCCCCAGCATTTT.

V gene TRBV18 combines with J gene TRBJ2-1; D ambiguous. The germline V gene encodes CDR1 KGHSH and CDR2 LQKENI. Trimming shortened V by 2 bases and J by 0 bases, and 8 bases separated the two germline ends. This CDR3 has 15 amino acids. The CDR3: CASSPTASSYNEQFF. The CDR3 DNA follows: TGTGCCAGCTCACCAACAGCAAGCTCCTACAATGAGCAGTTCTTC.

V and J are TRBV2 and TRBJ2-5, with 12 nucleotides matching TRBD2. From germline, CDR1 is SNHLY and CDR2 FYNNEI. The CDR3 is 16 amino acids. J lost 1 base, V lost 5 bases, and 5 bases had no gene match. The CDR3 coding sequence is TGTGCCAGCAGTTCACTAGCGGGGGGAACCCAAGAGACCCAGTACTTC. It translates to CASSSLAGGTQETQYF.

This sequence joins TRBV5-1 and TRBJ1-2; 9 positions match TRBD1. Germline values: CDR1 SGHRS, CDR2 YFSETQ. With 4 bases clipped from V and 7 bases from J, the junction kept 5 bases outside the gene matches. The CDR3 has 13 amino acids. The CDR3 region is CASSRGQGSGYTF. The CDR3 nucleotides read TGCGCCAGCAGCAGGGGACAGGGAAGTGGCTACACCTTC. Together with reference TRBV5-1 and TRBJ1-2, the CDR3 gives the full variable domain: KAGVTQTPRYLIKTRGQQVTLSCSPISGHRSVSWYQQTPGQGLQFLFEYFSETQRNKGNFPGRFSGRQFSNSRSEMNVSTLELGDSALYLCASSRGQGSGYTFGSGTRLTVV.

V is TRBV7-9 and J is TRBJ2-2; 10 bases agree with TRBD1. Germline V gene data show CDR1 as SEHNR and CDR2 as FQNEAQ (reference sequence). The V and J ends lost 5 bases and 6 bases, in that order; junction bases with no gene match: 18. The CDR3 extends over 19 amino acids. DNA for the CDR3: TGTGCCAGCAGCCAACCCCACCGGGACAGGGGAATAGGGTCCGGGGAGCTGTTTTTT. Amino acid sequence: CASSQPHRDRGIGSGELFF.

The chain carries TRBV2 and TRBJ1-2; D may be TRBD1 (5 bases). CDR3 length: 15 residues. The V gene lost 4 bases and the J gene lost 4 bases, with 16 bases spanning the gap. Germline CDR1 and CDR2: SNHLY and FYNNEI. This chain's CDR3 is CASSGSGMMGYGYTF. As DNA, the CDR3 is TGTGCCAGCAGTGGGTCAGGGATGATGGGCTATGGCTACACCTTC.

CDR3 bases: TGCAGTGCCAGTGTCGAGGGAAACTCACCCCTCCACTTT. It specifies CSASVEGNSPLHF. J is TRBJ1-6 and V is TRBV20-1; D gene uncertain. Germline CDR1 DFQATT, CDR2 SNEGSKA (reference sequence). V lost 6 bases and J lost 10, with 16 bases in between. The CDR3 runs 13 residues.

In its sample, this clone ranks as medium-sized. The CDR3 sequence: CASSPGGEAGSTQYF. DNA of the CDR3: TGTGCCAGCAGCCCCGGGGGTGAAGCAGGCTCGACCCAGTACTTC. V gene TRBV11-3 combines with J gene TRBJ2-5; D perhaps matches TRBD2 (6 bases). V dropped 5 bases and J dropped 7 bases, with 20 bases sitting between them. Germline CDR1 is SGHNT and CDR2 is YENEEA. The CDR3 sequence is 15 residues long.

The V call is TRBV19, the J call TRBJ2-1, with D perhaps matching TRBD2 (6 bases). CDR1 is LNHDA, CDR2 SQIVND, per germline (reference sequence). CDR3 length: 14 residues. The V end was cut by 5 bases, the J end by 5 bases, with 13 bases between. The CDR3 DNA reads as TGTGCCAGTAGTTCGTCTAGCGATAACAATGAGCAGTTCTTC. Its translation: CASSSSSDNNEQFF. The full variable domain, with the rest looked up from reference TRBV19 and TRBJ2-1, is DGGITQSPKYLFRKEGQNVTLSCEQNLNHDAMYWYRQDPGQGLRLIYYSQIVNDFQKGDIAEGYSVSREKKESFPLTVTSAQKNPTAFYLCASSSSSDNNEQFFGPGTRLTVL.

The CDR3, as DNA: TGTGCCAGCAGTACAGGGGGCAGGGAAGCTTTCTTT. This gives the protein CASSTGGREAFF. The chain joins TRBV27 to TRBJ1-1, with 9 bases identical to TRBD1. The trim removed 5 bases at V and 8 bases at J, leaving 3 bases unmatched. This CDR3 is 12 amino acids long. The germline CDR1 and CDR2 sequences are MNHEY and SMNVEV (reference sequence).

As to this clone: Germline is not matched at one junction end, which may reflect a read error. This sequence joins TRBV9 and TRBJ1-2, with TRBD1 matching over 7 bases. Looked up from germline, CDR1 is SGDLS and CDR2 is YYNGEE. The CDR3 contains 13 residues. CDR3 residues: CASRDVQGTGTAF. CDR3 nucleotide sequence: TGTGCCAGCAGAGACGTTCAGGGAACAGGGACAGCCTTC.

This chain joins TRBV11-1 and TRBJ2-2, with 7 bases that match TRBD1. This CDR3 contains 17 residues. V shed 0 bases and J 2 bases; nucleotides not matched to a gene: 6. Germline lookup yields CDR1 SGHAT and CDR2 FQDESV (reference sequence). The CDR3 bases are TGTGCCAGCAGCTTAGCGTTGGCAGGGGGAAACACCGGGGAGCTGTTTTTT. Its translation is CASSLALAGGNTGELFF.

The chain uses TRBV28 and TRBJ1-3; 8 bases line up with TRBD1. Trimming removed 7 bases from V and 1 base from J; junction bases left unmatched: 9. In germline, CDR1 is MDHEN, CDR2 SYDVKM. The CDR3 totals 16 residues. CDR3 coding DNA: TGTGCCAGCACTGAAAGACAGGGGATTTCTGGAAACACCATATATTTT. It translates to CASTERQGISGNTIYF.

J is TRBJ2-5 and V is TRBV3-1 (or the pseudogene TRBV3-2); 8 positions match TRBD2. V was clipped by 4 bases and J by 2 bases; unmatched bases: 3. This CDR3 contains 14 residues. Germline loops: CDR1 LGHDT, CDR2 YNNKEL (reference sequence). CDR3 DNA sequence: TGTGCCAGCAGCCCCGGGACTAGACAAGAGACCCAGTACTTC. Amino acid sequence: CASSPGTRQETQYF.

This clone appeared a single time. V is TRBV30 and J is TRBJ2-5, with a weak D call TRBD2 (6 bases). The CDR3 length is 14 residues. Germline loops: CDR1 GTSNPN, CDR2 SVGIG (reference sequence). V was shortened by 0 bases and J by 4 bases, with 12 bases between the two germline ends. This CDR3 reads CAWSVRGMGETQYF. DNA of the CDR3: TGTGCCTGGAGTGTACGGGGGATGGGAGAGACCCAGTACTTC.